These 20 T cell receptor beta chains were all obtained from the same sample, sequenced in a study of preoperative IRX-2 immunotherapy in early breast cancer. Libraries were prepared by immunoSEQ multiplex PCR; TCRdb keeps only in-frame clonotypes and omits some of them. The sample lists 23,000 or so clones; 75% to 90% were seen once. Stated treatment: preoperative locoregional IRX-2 cytokine immunotherapy. The sequencing used tumor tissue, collected after IRX-2 immunotherapy. All receptors come from a human donor with breast cancer.

The V and J genes are TRBV5-1 and TRBJ1-3; D is possibly TRBD1 (5 bases). Trimming took 8 bases from V and 3 from J, leaving 9 bases between them. The CDR3 sequence is 12 residues long. Germline V gene sequence: CDR1 SGHRS, CDR2 YFSETQ. The CDR3 region has the DNA TGCGCCAGTGGGGCGGATGGAAACACCATATATTTT. Amino acid sequence: CASGADGNTIYF.

The V gene is TRBV4-1, the J gene TRBJ1-2; D remains unclear. V was pared by 0 bases and J by 2 bases, with 7 bases between. Germline V gives CDR1 MGHRA, CDR2 YSYEKL. The CDR3 is made up of 14 amino acids. The CDR3 bases are TGCGCCAGCAGCCAAGATACGGGGAACTATGGCTACACCTTC. It specifies CASSQDTGNYGYTF.

The chain links TRBV9 to TRBJ2-2; no clear D. CDR1 and CDR2 from the germline V gene are SGDLS and YYNGEE. This CDR3 has 15 amino acids. Between the trimmed V and J ends, which lost 3 bases and 4 bases, there was a span of 13 bases. The CDR3 DNA reads TGTGCCAGCAGCGAGACGATTTCAGCCACCGGGGAGCTGTTTTTT. It specifies CASSETISATGELFF.

The V and J genes are TRBV5-4 and TRBJ2-3; TRBD1 might be the D (6 bases). CDR1 is SGHNT and CDR2 is YYREEE in the germline V gene (reference sequence). Trimming removed 4 bases from V and 3 bases from J, with 12 bases in between. This CDR3 has 14 residues. CDR3: CASSNKQGTDTQYF. The CDR3 DNA reads TGTGCCAGCAGCAATAAACAGGGAACAGATACGCAGTATTTT.

CDR3 protein: CASSLFLRGTGELFF. The CDR3 DNA reads TGTGCCAGCAGCTTATTTCTCAGGGGGACCGGGGAGCTGTTTTTT. The chain couples TRBV7-7 to TRBJ2-2; 7 bases are shared with TRBD1. V gave up 2 bases and J gave up 5 bases; unmatched junction bases: 5. CDR1 SSHAT and CDR2 FNYEAQ come from the germline V gene (reference sequence). The CDR3 extends over 15 amino acids. The whole variable domain, remainder taken from reference TRBV7-7 and TRBJ2-2, is GAGVSQSPRYKVTKRGQDVTLRCDPISSHATLYWYQQALGQGPEFLTYFNYEAQPDKSGLPSDRFSAERPEGSISTLTIQRTEQRDSAMYRCASSLFLRGTGELFFGEGSRLTVL.

The chain uses TRBV30 and TRBJ1-6; 7 nucleotides agree with TRBD1. This CDR3 spans 13 amino acids. The J segment lost 8 bases and the V segment lost 5 bases, leaving 6 bases of the junction unmatched. Germline V gene lookup returns CDR1 GTSNPN and CDR2 SVGIG (reference sequence). DNA for the CDR3: TGTGCCTGGGGGGGGGACAGATATTCACCCCTCCACTTT. Protein sequence: CAWGGDRYSPLHF.

This chain links TRBV5-5 with TRBJ2-2, with D perhaps matching TRBD2 (6 bases). The CDR3 totals 14 residues. Germline-derived CDR1 and CDR2 are SGHKS and YYEKEE (reference sequence). Trimming removed 6 bases from V and 2 bases from J, with 11 bases in between. The DNA of the CDR3 is TGTGCCAGCAAACGGGACTCAAACACCGGGGAGCTGTTTTTT. Residues: CASKRDSNTGELFF.

The rearrangement links TRBV7-2 to TRBJ2-3; TRBD2 might be the D (7 bases). The CDR3 is 17 amino acids. The V gene's germline CDR1 is SGHTA and CDR2 FQGNSA. The V and J ends lost 0 bases and 3 bases respectively, with 16 bases between them. CDR3 residues: CASSLASSGGLTDTQYF. DNA for the CDR3: TGTGCCAGCAGCTTAGCTTCGTCGGGGGGCCTTACAGATACGCAGTATTTT.

J is TRBJ2-1 and V is TRBV11-2; no reliable D call. The CDR3 contains 13 residues. V lost 5 bases and J lost 5, with 10 bases in between. Looked up from germline, CDR1 is SGHAT and CDR2 is FQNNGV. CDR3: CASSGRLHNEQFF. The DNA of the CDR3 is TGTGCCAGCAGCGGGCGGCTCCACAATGAGCAGTTCTTC. Together with reference TRBV11-2 and TRBJ2-1, the CDR3 gives the full variable domain: EAGVAQSPRYKIIEKRQSVAFWCNPISGHATLYWYQQILGQGPKLLIQFQNNGVVDDSQLPKDRFSAERLKGVDSTLKIQPAKLEDSAVYLCASSGRLHNEQFFGPGTRLTVL.

This chain links TRBV4-1 with TRBJ2-3, with 9 positions matching TRBD2. CDR1 MGHRA and CDR2 YSYEKL come from the germline V gene. V lost 6 bases, J lost 2 bases, and 9 bases stayed unmatched. The CDR3 consists of 16 residues. The CDR3 loop reads CASSPIAGANTDTQYF. CDR3 nucleotides: TGCGCCAGCAGTCCTATAGCGGGGGCTAACACAGATACGCAGTATTTT.

V is TRBV7-2 and J is TRBJ1-1; D unresolved. The CDR3 has 13 residues. Germline V gene lookup returns CDR1 SGHTA and CDR2 FQGNSA. V lost 4 bases and J 5 bases, leaving 11 bases between the germline ends. CDR3 sequence reads: CASSSPAGTEAFF. The CDR3 DNA follows: TGTGCCAGCAGCTCCCCAGCGGGAACTGAAGCTTTCTTT. Supplemented by reference TRBV7-2 and TRBJ1-1, the full variable domain reads GAGVSQSPSNKVTEKGKDVELRCDPISGHTALYWYRQSLGQGLEFLIYFQGNSAPDKSGLPSDRFSAERTGGSVSTLTIQRTQQEDSAVYLCASSSPAGTEAFFGQGTRLTVV.

The CDR3 DNA sequence: TGTGCCAGCAGCGAGCCTACTAGCGGGATCTCCTACGAGCAGTACTTC. The encoded protein is CASSEPTSGISYEQYF. This chain joins TRBV7-9 and TRBJ2-7; 10 bases line up with TRBD2. The CDR3 is made up of 16 amino acids. The V and J ends lost 5 bases and 0 bases, in that order; junction bases with no gene match: 7. Germline V gene lookup returns CDR1 SEHNR and CDR2 FQNEAQ (reference sequence).

The V and J genes are TRBV5-1 and TRBJ2-7, with D possibly matching TRBD1 (6 bases). CDR3 length equals 20 residues. Per the germline V gene, CDR1 is SGHRS and CDR2 is YFSETQ. V lost 0 bases to trimming and J lost 4 bases, with 29 bases between them. The CDR3: CASSLGPGLSTGPLQYEQYF. The DNA of the CDR3 is TGCGCCAGCAGCTTGGGCCCGGGGCTATCGACAGGCCCCCTCCAGTACGAGCAGTACTTC. Combining the CDR3 with reference TRBV5-1 and TRBJ2-7 gives the whole variable domain KAGVTQTPRYLIKTRGQQVTLSCSPISGHRSVSWYQQTPGQGLQFLFEYFSETQRNKGNFPGRFSGRQFSNSRSEMNVSTLELGDSALYLCASSLGPGLSTGPLQYEQYFGPGTRLTVT.

This chain connects TRBV6-6 to TRBJ2-6; tentative D call: TRBD1 (5 bases). The CDR3 extends over 16 amino acids. Between the trimmed V and J ends, which lost 2 bases and 2 bases, there was a span of 10 bases. The germline V gene encodes CDR1 MNHNY and CDR2 SVGAGI (reference sequence). In DNA form, the CDR3 reads TGTGCCAGCAGTTACGGCCAGGGAACTGGGGCCAACGTCCTGACTTTC. Translated, it gives CASSYGQGTGANVLTF.

The chain employs TRBV10-2 and TRBJ2-4, with a weak D call TRBD2 (5 bases). The CDR3 contains 13 residues. The germline V and J ends were trimmed by 2 bases and 7 bases, with 9 bases remaining between them. The germline gives CDR1 WSHSY, CDR2 SAAADI. CDR3 in DNA: TGCGCCAGCAGTGAGCAGAGGGCCAACATTCAGTACTTC. It specifies CASSEQRANIQYF.

J is TRBJ2-1 and V is TRBV27; weak D call: TRBD1 (6 bases). Germline-derived CDR1 and CDR2 are MNHEY and SMNVEV (reference sequence). Trimming removed 2 bases from V and 6 bases from J, with 11 bases in between. CDR3 length: 14 residues. CDR3 bases: TGTGCCAGCAGTTTAAAGGGGGTCTCCAATGAGCAGTTCTTC. As protein: CASSLKGVSNEQFF.

This chain joins TRBV4-1 and TRBJ1-2; TRBD1 agrees at 8 bases. The germline V gene encodes CDR1 MGHRA and CDR2 YSYEKL. Germline trimming cut 1 base from V and 5 bases from J; bases unmatched to any gene: 6. This CDR3 comprises 15 residues. The CDR3 DNA is TGCGCCAGCAGCCAAGGGACAGGGCGCAATTATGGCTACACCTTC. Translating gives CASSQGTGRNYGYTF.

As DNA, the CDR3 is TGTGCTAGTGGTCTCGGGACAGGGGGATTCACTGAAGCTTTCTTT. This encodes CASGLGTGGFTEAFF. The chain is built from TRBV12-5 and TRBJ1-1; 11 bases align to TRBD1. CDR1 is LGHNT, CDR2 FRNRAP, per germline. CDR3 length equals 15 residues. V lost 5 bases, J lost 4 bases, and 6 bases stayed unmatched.

The chain links TRBV11-2 to TRBJ2-7; no clear D gene. The V end lost 0 bases, the J end lost 7 bases, and 10 bases lay between the germline ends. In germline, CDR1 is SGHAT, CDR2 FQNNGV. The CDR3 consists of 13 residues. CDR3 coding DNA: TGTGCCAGCAGCTTAGACCTCGGGCGGGAGCAGTACTTC. Translation gives CASSLDLGREQYF.

V gene TRBV6-5 combines with J gene TRBJ2-2; TRBD2 agrees at 11 bases. Germline trimming cut 5 bases from V and 5 bases from J; bases unmatched to any gene: 4. Per germline, CDR1 MNHEY and CDR2 SVGAGI. The CDR3 sequence is 15 residues long. The CDR3 reads CASSGTSGRTGELFF. The CDR3 DNA follows: TGTGCCAGCAGTGGGACTAGCGGCAGAACCGGGGAGCTGTTTTTT.